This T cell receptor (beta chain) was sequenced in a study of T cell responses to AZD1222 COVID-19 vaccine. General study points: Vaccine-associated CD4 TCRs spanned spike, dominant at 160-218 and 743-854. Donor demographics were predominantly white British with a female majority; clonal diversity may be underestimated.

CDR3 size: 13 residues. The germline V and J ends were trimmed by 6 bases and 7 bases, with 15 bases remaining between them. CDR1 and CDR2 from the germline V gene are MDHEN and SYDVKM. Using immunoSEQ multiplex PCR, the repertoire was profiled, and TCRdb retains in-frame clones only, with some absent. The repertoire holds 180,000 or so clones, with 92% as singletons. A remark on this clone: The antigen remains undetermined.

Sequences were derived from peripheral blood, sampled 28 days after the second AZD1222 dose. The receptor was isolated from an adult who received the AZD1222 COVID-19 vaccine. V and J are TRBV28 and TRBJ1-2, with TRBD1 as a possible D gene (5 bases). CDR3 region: CASSPGGFGGYTF. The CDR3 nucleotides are TGTGCCAGCAGCCCCGGGGGGTTTGGTGGCTACACCTTC.